The 26 T cell receptor beta chains below come from one sample, sequenced in a study of cytomegalovirus exposure and HLA in healthy donors. The PCR was carried out with 60 Vbeta primers and 13 Jbeta primers. Profiled with immunoSEQ multiplex PCR; TCRdb holds only in-frame clones, not every one. The sample carries about 160,000 clones, 70% to 90% recorded once. The specimen sequenced was PBMCs. These receptors were obtained from a male donor in good health and CMV-seronegative.

The rearrangement links TRBV5-1 to TRBJ2-5; 7 bases align to TRBD2. This CDR3 spans 15 amino acids. The germline V gene encodes CDR1 SGHRS and CDR2 YFSETQ. Trimming took 4 bases from V and 2 from J; bases not matched to a gene: 8. The CDR3 DNA sequence: TGCGCCAGCAGCCCGACCCCGGGGGGACAAGAGACCCAGTACTTC. Translating gives CASSPTPGGQETQYF.

The gene calls are TRBV4-1 and TRBJ2-2; D call uncertain. The CDR3 is 16 residues long. CDR1 is MGHRA, CDR2 YSYEKL, per germline. V dropped 0 bases and J dropped 1 base, with 9 bases sitting between them. The CDR3 here is CASSQEQGENTGELFF. CDR3 DNA sequence: TGCGCCAGCAGCCAAGAACAAGGAGAGAACACCGGGGAGCTGTTTTTT.

The chain recombines TRBV2 with TRBJ2-2, with 13 bases matching TRBD2. Trimming removed 6 bases from V and 6 bases from J; junction bases left unmatched: 4. The CDR3 sequence is 15 residues long. Germline CDR1 is SNHLY and CDR2 is FYNNEI. The CDR3 here is CASRGTSGAPGELFF. CDR3 DNA: TGTGCCAGCAGGGGGACTAGCGGGGCCCCCGGGGAGCTGTTTTTT.

This clone was detected only once. The rearrangement uses TRBV5-1 and TRBJ2-7; D is possibly TRBD1 (6 bases). Germline V CDR1 and CDR2: SGHRS, YFSETQ. Trimming shortened V by 2 bases and J by 3 bases, and 12 bases separated the two germline ends. The length of the CDR3 is 14 residues. The CDR3 here is CASSFGTGFYEQYF. CDR3 in DNA: TGCGCCAGCAGCTTCGGAACAGGGTTCTACGAGCAGTACTTC.

The V call is TRBV25-1, the J call TRBJ2-1, with D perhaps matching TRBD2 (5 bases). Germline CDR1 is MGHDK and CDR2 is SYGVNS. The CDR3 sequence is 14 residues long. With 5 bases removed from V and 4 bases from J, the gap between germline ends came to 12 bases. As DNA, the CDR3 is TGTGCCAGCAGTCCTCGGACGGGATACAATGAGCAGTTCTTC. Amino acid sequence: CASSPRTGYNEQFF.

The rearrangement links TRBV27 to TRBJ2-3, with D possibly TRBD2 on 5 matching bases. The CDR3 runs to 16 residues. Germline assignment: CDR1 MNHEY and CDR2 SMNVEV (reference sequence). With 5 bases removed from V and 2 bases from J, the gap between germline ends came to 17 bases. As DNA, the CDR3 is TGTGCCAGCAGTGAGCTAGCCTACGGATTCACAGATACGCAGTATTTT. Translating it yields CASSELAYGFTDTQYF.

This rearrangement joins TRBV6-1 to TRBJ1-1; possible D gene TRBD1, 6 bases. This CDR3 is built from 11 residues. The V end lost 9 bases, the J end lost 8 bases, and 13 bases lay between the germline ends. Germline V gene lookup returns CDR1 MNHNS and CDR2 SASEGT. CDR3 sequence reads: CASTTTGEAFF. The DNA for the CDR3 is TGTGCCAGTACTACTACAGGGGAAGCTTTCTTT.

The chain joins TRBV18 to TRBJ1-6, with a tentative D call TRBD1 (5 bases). Germline assignment: CDR1 KGHSH and CDR2 LQKENI. V was trimmed by 3 bases and J by 7 bases, leaving 16 bases between them. The length of the CDR3 is 16 residues. The CDR3 DNA sequence: TGTGCCAGCTCACCTGGGAGCCCAGGGAGGAATTCACCCCTCCACTTT. Protein: CASSPGSPGRNSPLHF.

This chain links TRBV19 with TRBJ1-6, with unresolved D. Germline CDR1 reads LNHDA; CDR2 reads SQIVND (reference sequence). V was shortened by 3 bases and J by 7 bases, with 13 bases between the two germline ends. The CDR3 is 15 residues long. CDR3 DNA sequence: TGTGCCAGTAGTATGCGGATTACCACAAATTCACCCCTCCACTTT. Amino acids: CASSMRITTNSPLHF.

The rearrangement joins TRBV2 to TRBJ2-7; D uncertain. Germline V CDR1 and CDR2: SNHLY, FYNNEI. The CDR3 covers 15 residues. Trimming took off 3 bases at V and 0 bases at J, with 12 bases between the two ends. CDR3: CASSEIAANSYEQYF. The CDR3 DNA reads as TGTGCCAGCAGTGAGATAGCCGCAAACTCCTACGAGCAGTACTTC.

The chain links TRBV7-9 to TRBJ1-5; D gene ambiguous. The CDR3 consists of 12 residues. The ends were cut back, 4 bases at V and 5 bases at J, with 6 bases in the middle. The germline CDR1 and CDR2 sequences are SEHNR and FQNEAQ (reference sequence). The CDR3 loop is CASSSGDQPQHF. CDR3 DNA sequence: TGTGCCAGCAGCTCCGGTGATCAGCCCCAGCATTTT. Full variable domain (rest looked up from reference TRBV7-9 and TRBJ1-5): DTGVSQNPRHKITKRGQNVTFRCDPISEHNRLYWYRQTLGQGPEFLTYFQNEAQLEKSRLLSDRFSAERPKGSFSTLEIQRTEQGDSAMYLCASSSGDQPQHFGDGTRLSIL.

V and J are TRBV7-9 and TRBJ2-4, with D possibly being TRBD1 (5 bases). The V gene's germline CDR1 is SEHNR and CDR2 FQNEAQ (reference sequence). Trimming took 1 base from V and 4 from J, leaving 20 bases between them. The length of the CDR3 is 18 residues. In nucleotides, the CDR3 is TGTGCCAGCAGCTTAGAAAATGTATTTCAGGGTTGGAAAAACATTCAGTACTTC. It encodes CASSLENVFQGWKNIQYF.

This clone was found a few times. This sequence joins TRBV7-2 and TRBJ2-7; 11 bases are shared with TRBD2. This CDR3 spans 15 amino acids. Germline V gene data show CDR1 as SGHTA and CDR2 as FQGNSA. J gave up 6 bases and V 1 base, and 5 bases lay outside the gene matches. This CDR3 is CASSLELAGGGEQYF. DNA for the CDR3: TGTGCCAGCAGCTTAGAGCTAGCGGGAGGTGGCGAGCAGTACTTC.

The chain employs TRBV27 and TRBJ2-7; tentatively, D is TRBD1 (6 bases). Looked up from germline, CDR1 is MNHEY and CDR2 is SMNVEV (reference sequence). This CDR3 contains 15 residues. The germline V and J ends were trimmed by 2 bases and 2 bases, with 13 bases remaining between them. The CDR3: CASSLGVGQTYEQYF. The DNA for the CDR3 is TGTGCCAGCAGTTTAGGGGTCGGACAGACCTACGAGCAGTACTTC.

This rearrangement joins TRBV19 to TRBJ2-1; 7 nucleotides align to TRBD2. Unmatched junction bases numbered 7, after V lost 5 bases and J lost 0 bases. The CDR3 consists of 16 residues. Germline CDR1 reads LNHDA; CDR2 reads SQIVND (reference sequence). The CDR3 is CASSAASGSSYNEQFF. As DNA, the CDR3 is TGTGCCAGTAGTGCAGCTAGCGGAAGCTCCTACAATGAGCAGTTCTTC.

This chain connects TRBV6-5 to TRBJ2-1; D perhaps matches TRBD2 (6 bases). The CDR3 has 13 residues. The ends were cut back, 6 bases at V and 8 bases at J, with 14 bases in the middle. CDR1 and CDR2 (germline): MNHEY, SVGAGI. The CDR3: CASSRDFRDEQFF. CDR3 sequence (DNA): TGTGCCAGCAGCAGGGACTTTCGGGATGAGCAGTTCTTC.

This clone was recorded a few times. The chain has TRBV5-6 and TRBJ2-1, with 10 bases identical to TRBD1. V was pared by 4 bases and J by 9 bases, with 4 bases of the junction left unmatched. Germline V CDR1 and CDR2: SGHDT, YYEEEE. The CDR3 is 13 amino acids. The DNA of the CDR3 is TGTGCCAGCAGCGCATGGGACAGGGGTGAGCAGTTCTTC. It translates to CASSAWDRGEQFF.

The rearrangement uses TRBV7-2 and TRBJ2-5; 8 bases align to TRBD2. The CDR3 consists of 14 residues. Trimming took 1 base from V and 12 from J; bases not matched to a gene: 10. Germline CDR1 is SGHTA and CDR2 is FQGNSA. CDR3 DNA: TGTGCCAGCAGCTTAGAAACGGCAGTGCGGGGGGAGTACTTC. This gives the protein CASSLETAVRGEYF.

CDR3 in DNA: TGTGCCAGCAGTGCCTTACTAGCGGGATTCAACGAGCAGTACTTC. Translating gives CASSALLAGFNEQYF. This rearrangement joins TRBV6-1 to TRBJ2-7, with TRBD2 identical over 10 bases. Germline CDR1 and CDR2: MNHNS and SASEGT. The V segment lost 4 bases and the J segment 5 bases; nucleotides outside the gene matches: 8. The CDR3 covers 15 residues.

The chain couples TRBV7-3 to TRBJ2-3, with 10 bases identical to TRBD2. CDR3 length equals 17 residues. V lost 3 bases and J lost 3; bases outside the gene matches: 9. Per germline, CDR1 SGHTA and CDR2 FQGTGA. The CDR3 here is CASSFGASGSGTDTQYF. The CDR3 region has the DNA TGTGCCAGCAGCTTCGGTGCTAGCGGGAGTGGTACAGATACGCAGTATTTT. The variable domain in full, completed from reference TRBV7-3 and TRBJ2-3, reads GAGVSQTPSNKVTEKGKYVELRCDPISGHTALYWYRQSLGQGPEFLIYFQGTGAADDSGLPNDRFFAVRPEGSVSTLKIQRTERGDSAVYLCASSFGASGSGTDTQYFGPGTRLTVL.

This clone was counted only a few times. The gene calls are TRBV28 and TRBJ2-7, with TRBD1 matching over 8 bases. The ends lost 6 bases at V and 2 bases at J; junction bases unmatched: 6. Germline loops: CDR1 MDHEN, CDR2 SYDVKM. The CDR3 runs 14 residues. The CDR3 nucleotides are TGTGCCAGCAGACTACAGGGGGGCCCCTACGAGCAGTACTTC. Its protein product is CASRLQGGPYEQYF.

This sequence joins TRBV27 and TRBJ1-1; TRBD1 aligns across 8 bases. Germline values: CDR1 MNHEY, CDR2 SMNVEV (reference sequence). The CDR3 contains 15 residues. V lost 0 bases and J lost 4; bases outside the gene matches: 4. CDR3 sequence (DNA): TGTGCCAGCAGTTTATCGACAGGGGCGGGCACTGAAGCTTTCTTT. Protein sequence: CASSLSTGAGTEAFF.

Only one count was recorded for this clone. This chain connects TRBV28 to TRBJ1-5; TRBD1 aligns across 10 bases. CDR3 size: 15 residues. V lost 6 bases to trimming and J lost 5 bases; unmatched junction nucleotides: 7. CDR1 is MDHEN, CDR2 SYDVKM, per germline. The CDR3: CASRPTGGWDQPQHF. The CDR3 nucleotides are TGTGCCAGCAGACCGACAGGGGGCTGGGATCAGCCCCAGCATTTT.

The chain joins TRBV7-9 to TRBJ2-4; a possible D gene is TRBD2 (5 bases). Germline loops: CDR1 SEHNR, CDR2 FQNEAQ (reference sequence). The CDR3 covers 16 residues. V shed 4 bases and J shed 0 bases, with 13 bases lying between them. The chain's CDR3 is CASSSGNNLAKNIQYF. CDR3 DNA: TGTGCCAGCAGCTCGGGGAACAACCTAGCCAAAAACATTCAGTACTTC.

The genes are TRBV19 and TRBJ2-5; D is possibly TRBD2 (5 bases). V was clipped by 6 bases and J by 5 bases, with 16 bases between them. CDR1 LNHDA and CDR2 SQIVND come from the germline V gene (reference sequence). The CDR3 runs to 14 residues. This chain's CDR3 is CASSADSGVETQYF. The CDR3 DNA follows: TGTGCCAGTAGCGCCGACTCCGGGGTCGAGACCCAGTACTTC.

This clone was observed once. This chain links TRBV30 with TRBJ1-1, with 9 positions matching TRBD1. Germline V lookup: CDR1 GTSNPN, CDR2 SVGIG (reference sequence). Trimming cost V 4 bases and J 4 bases; bases outside gene matches: 10. The CDR3 has 15 amino acids. The CDR3 loop is CAWNPLQGAGTEAFF. The DNA for the CDR3 is TGTGCCTGGAATCCCTTACAGGGGGCGGGCACTGAAGCTTTCTTT.